The rows below give T cell receptor beta chains drawn from one sample of a study of OX40 agonist ivuxolimab in advanced cancers. The assay was immunoSEQ multiplex PCR, and TCRdb's table has in-frame clones only and misses some. The data hold roughly 43,000 clones, with 70% to 85% observed a single time. The sample here was CD4+ or CD8+ T cells sorted from blood, taken in a trial of the OX40 agonist ivuxolimab. Receptors were obtained from an adult with an advanced solid tumor such as melanoma, head and neck, liver or kidney cancer. The CDR3 runs from the conserved cysteine through the conserved F or W. Each record gives: clone size, J gene, V gene, CDR3 protein. Where a row states a size, it is once, few, many or the class of an expanded clone; other rows omit it.

>NA|TRBJ2-3|TRBV11-2
CASKGDRGFSTDTQYF
>NA|TRBJ2-2|TRBV5-4
CASSLGTSGGAYTGELFF
>NA|TRBJ1-2|TRBV9
CASSVDGMYGYTF
>NA|TRBJ1-2|TRBV6-6
CASSYSMGQGGYGYTF
>NA|TRBJ2-1|TRBV5-4
CASSLPPGQARKEQFF
>NA|TRBJ2-1|TRBV30
CAWSEGTDYNEQFF
>NA|TRBJ1-3|TRBV4-1
CASSQLGVPGNTIYF
>NA|TRBJ1-1|TRBV7-9
CASSLGAGAMNTEAFF
>NA|TRBJ1-4|TRBV19
CASSIGRVNEKLFF
>NA|TRBJ2-6|TRBV7-2
CASSQRSSGANVLTF
>once|TRBJ2-5|TRBV4-2
CASSQDGTGVQETQYF
>NA|TRBJ2-6|TRBV6-5
CASSYLRKAGANVLTF
>NA|TRBJ1-1|TRBV11-2
CASSSGVGNTEAFF
>NA|TRBJ1-6|TRBV25-1
CASSESQGGNSPLHF
>few|TRBJ1-2|TRBV5-5
CASSLGQGVDYGYTF
>NA|TRBJ1-3|TRBV5-4
CASSAEMGAGGNTIYF
>NA|TRBJ1-3|TRBV9
CASSVEGPGNTIYF
>NA|TRBJ2-7|TRBV11-3
CASSTGTGERYEQYF